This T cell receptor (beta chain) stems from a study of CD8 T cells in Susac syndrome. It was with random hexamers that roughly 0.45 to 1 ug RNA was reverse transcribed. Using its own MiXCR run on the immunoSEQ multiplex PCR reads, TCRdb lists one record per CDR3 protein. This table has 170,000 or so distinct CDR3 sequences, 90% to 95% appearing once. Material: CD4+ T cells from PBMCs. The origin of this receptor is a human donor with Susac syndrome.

Written as DNA, the CDR3 is TGCAGTGCTAGAGTCCCAGACAGGAGAAACTATGGCTACACCTTC. Translating gives CSARVPDRRNYGYTF. V and J are TRBV20-1 and TRBJ1-2, with D possibly matching TRBD1 (6 bases). Germline loops: CDR1 DFQATT, CDR2 SNEGSKA (reference sequence). Deletions cut 1 base from V and 2 bases from J, with 14 bases between. The CDR3 spans 15 residues.